The 24 T cell receptor beta chains below come from one sample, sequenced in a study of human T cells and chemical hapten exposure. Time point meaning: pre-sensitization, week 0. The treatment was: therapeutic diphenylcyclopropenone sensitization with weekly scalp DPC. TCRdb recomputed calls from the RACE reads with MiXCR, one row per CDR3 protein. The sample has about 40,000 distinct CDR3 sequences; under 12% are singletons. The sequenced sample was whole blood, obtained in connection with sensitization to the hapten diphenylcyclopropenone (DPC). The receptor source for this set is a man aged 30 to 45 with alopecia areata. Some clones in this sample may be carry-over from other donors' samples.

This clonotype was found many times. This chain connects TRBV5-5 to TRBJ2-3; TRBD1 aligns across 9 bases. The V gene end was trimmed by 4 bases and the J gene end by 2 bases; junction bases not matched to a gene: 14. Germline CDR1 and CDR2: SGHKS and YYEKEE (reference sequence). This CDR3 contains 18 residues. This CDR3 is CASSNHPPGTGITDTQYF. CDR3 in DNA: TGTGCCAGCAGCAACCACCCCCCCGGGACAGGGATCACAGATACGCAGTATTTT.

This clonotype was detected only a few times. The chain is built from TRBV12-3 or TRBV12-4 and TRBJ2-1; possible D gene TRBD2, 6 bases. The V and J ends lost 6 bases and 0 bases respectively, with 12 bases between them. There are 15 residues in the CDR3. CDR3: CASRSGPSSYNEQFF. CDR3 DNA sequence: TGTGCCAGCAGGAGCGGGCCTAGCTCCTACAATGAGCAGTTCTTC.

The chain recombines TRBV20-1 with TRBJ1-3; TRBD1 matches 9 bases. The V segment lost 6 bases and the J segment 2 bases; nucleotides outside the gene matches: 8. Germline CDR1 reads DFQATT; CDR2 reads SNEGSKA (reference sequence). The CDR3 has 15 amino acids. The CDR3 is CSAPGTGRPGNTIYF. CDR3 nucleotides: TGCAGTGCCCCTGGGACAGGGAGGCCTGGAAACACCATATATTTT.

The V call is TRBV9, the J call TRBJ2-3; D is unclear. Germline lookup yields CDR1 SGDLS and CDR2 YYNGEE. The CDR3 has 13 residues. Between the trimmed V and J ends, which lost 1 base and 3 bases, there was a span of 6 bases. CDR3 loop: CASSVLGTDTQYF. The CDR3 nucleotides read TGTGCCAGCAGCGTACTGGGAACAGATACGCAGTATTTT.

This clonotype appeared a single time. A single base separates this from a much larger clone, so it may be a read error. The chain uses TRBV6-1 and TRBJ1-2; 7 bases map to TRBD1. CDR1 is MNHNS and CDR2 is SASEGT in the germline V gene. This CDR3 has 14 residues. CDR3 nucleotide sequence: TGTGCCAGCAGTAGGAAGGGACAGACTTATGGCTTCACCTTC. As protein: CASSRKGQTYGFTF.

There are many counts of this clonotype. V gene TRBV3-1 combines with J gene TRBJ1-2; 10 bases fit TRBD1. The CDR3 consists of 14 residues. J lost 4 bases, V lost 5 bases, and 4 bases had no gene match. CDR1 is LGHDT, CDR2 YNNKEL, per germline (reference sequence). This chain's CDR3 is CASSWRTGGYGYTF. In DNA form, the CDR3 reads TGTGCCAGCAGCTGGAGGACAGGGGGCTATGGCTACACCTTC.

This clonotype was found many times. V usage is TRBV5-1 and J usage is TRBJ2-1; D is undetermined. Germline-derived CDR1 and CDR2 are SGHRS and YFSETQ. Trimming took off 2 bases at V and 5 bases at J, with 11 bases between the two ends. This CDR3 has 14 amino acids. CDR3 nucleotides: TGCGCCAGCAGCTTCGCAAACCCGGACAATGAGCAGTTCTTC. Amino acid sequence: CASSFANPDNEQFF.

The chain employs TRBV5-4 and TRBJ2-2; D uncertain. The CDR3 is 15 residues long. Per germline, CDR1 SGHNT and CDR2 YYREEE (reference sequence). Trimming took off 3 bases at V and 4 bases at J, with 13 bases between the two ends. This chain's CDR3 is CASSYAPKTTGELFF. The CDR3 bases are TGTGCCAGCAGCTATGCGCCTAAAACCACCGGGGAGCTGTTTTTT.

In this sample, this clonotype turned up a few times. The chain has TRBV11-3 and TRBJ2-5; 7 bases are a match to TRBD1. This CDR3 contains 14 residues. Germline V gene sequence: CDR1 SGHNT, CDR2 YENEEA. After removal of 4 bases from V and 7 bases from J, the junction contained 9 bases not matched to a gene. CDR3 sequence: CASSSTGVQGTQYF. The DNA for the CDR3 is TGTGCCAGCAGCTCAACAGGGGTCCAGGGGACCCAGTACTTC. Supplemented by reference TRBV11-3 and TRBJ2-5, the full variable domain reads EAGVVQSPRYKIIEKKQPVAFWCNPISGHNTLYWYLQNLGQGPELLIRYENEEAVDDSQLPKDRFSAERLKGVDSTLKIQPAELGDSAVYLCASSSTGVQGTQYFGPGTRLLVL.

This clonotype was seen a handful of times. The V gene is TRBV19, the J gene TRBJ2-2; 9 bases line up with TRBD2. The germline gives CDR1 LNHDA, CDR2 SQIVND (reference sequence). The V segment lost 7 bases and the J segment 2 bases; nucleotides outside the gene matches: 11. The CDR3 extends over 17 amino acids. The CDR3 loop is CASTVAGAGSNTGELFF. CDR3 nucleotides: TGTGCCAGTACAGTAGCGGGAGCAGGGAGTAACACCGGGGAGCTGTTTTTT.

This clonotype was detected only a few times. The genes are TRBV6-2 or TRBV6-3 and TRBJ2-5; 8 nucleotides agree with TRBD2. With V trimmed by 7 bases and J by 1 base, 8 bases remained unmatched. The CDR3 covers 15 residues. CDR1 MNHEY and CDR2 SVGEGT come from the germline V gene. CDR3 sequence reads: CASTLLRGGQETQYF. The CDR3 DNA sequence: TGTGCCAGCACCCTCCTACGGGGGGGCCAAGAGACCCAGTACTTC.

This clonotype was seen a handful of times. The rearrangement links TRBV9 to TRBJ1-1; 9 nucleotides agree with TRBD1. The CDR3 sequence is 14 residues long. Germline assignment: CDR1 SGDLS and CDR2 YYNGEE. The V segment lost 3 bases and the J segment 5 bases; nucleotides outside the gene matches: 5. DNA of the CDR3: TGTGCCAGCAGCGAGGGACAGGGATATACTGAAGCTTTCTTT. Its protein is CASSEGQGYTEAFF.

Ten or more counts support this clonotype. The chain carries TRBV5-1 and TRBJ1-3; the match to TRBD1 covers 8 bases. The V and J ends lost 3 bases and 0 bases, in that order; junction bases with no gene match: 11. CDR1 and CDR2 from the germline V gene are SGHRS and YFSETQ. There are 18 residues in the CDR3. The CDR3 DNA reads TGCGCCAGCAGCTCAACCTCCGGGACAGGCCCCTCTGGAAACACCATATATTTT. Encoded protein: CASSSTSGTGPSGNTIYF.

The genes are TRBV27 and TRBJ2-6; D gene uncertain. There are 14 residues in the CDR3. V shed 3 bases and J shed 1 base, with 4 bases lying between them. The germline CDR1 and CDR2 sequences are MNHEY and SMNVEV (reference sequence). CDR3 sequence (DNA): TGTGCCAGCAGTTTTGGTTCTGGGGCCAACGTCCTGACTTTC. It codes for CASSFGSGANVLTF.

This clonotype appeared many times. The V call is TRBV7-8, the J call TRBJ1-5; tentatively, D is TRBD1 (5 bases). This CDR3 has 17 residues. In germline, CDR1 is SGHVS, CDR2 FQNEAQ. Trimming took 5 bases from V and 2 from J, leaving 19 bases between them. The CDR3 protein is CASSQTGAMAGNQPQHF. DNA of the CDR3: TGTGCCAGCAGCCAGACCGGGGCTATGGCGGGCAATCAGCCCCAGCATTTT.

On this clonotype: One junction end does not reproduce the germline sequence, and a read error may be involved. The chain combines TRBV4-2 with TRBJ2-1; D perhaps matches TRBD2 (7 bases). Germline CDR1 is LGHNA and CDR2 is YNFKEQ. The CDR3 runs 16 residues. The CDR3 DNA reads TGTGCCAGCAGCCAAGGGGAGTCGGGCGGGAGTAGGGGGACGGTCTTC. This encodes CASSQGESGGSRGTVF.

This clonotype was detected ten times or more. The rearrangement joins TRBV20-1 to TRBJ2-1, with TRBD1 matching over 9 bases. The germline gives CDR1 DFQATT, CDR2 SNEGSKA (reference sequence). There are 14 residues in the CDR3. V dropped 6 bases and J dropped 3; count of bases not matched to a gene: 6. The CDR3 loop is CSAEPGQGYNEQFF. CDR3 coding DNA: TGCAGTGCGGAACCGGGACAGGGCTACAATGAGCAGTTCTTC.

The chain is built from TRBV6-1 and TRBJ2-4; D is ambiguous. V was clipped by 4 bases and J by 6 bases, with 10 bases between them. Per the germline V gene, CDR1 is MNHNS and CDR2 is SASEGT. The CDR3 sequence is 13 residues long. This CDR3 is CASSVDGVNIQYF. The CDR3 DNA sequence: TGTGCCAGCAGTGTTGACGGAGTAAACATTCAGTACTTC.

This clonotype was recorded a few times. The rearrangement joins TRBV9 to TRBJ2-7; possibly TRBD2 for D (6 bases). Germline V gene sequence: CDR1 SGDLS, CDR2 YYNGEE. CDR3 length: 15 amino acids. V dropped 4 bases and J dropped 3 bases, with 17 bases sitting between them. CDR3 residues: CASSYRGVGSYEQYF. The CDR3 DNA reads as TGTGCCAGCAGCTATAGGGGTGTCGGGAGCTACGAGCAGTACTTC.

This clonotype was seen at least ten times. The genes are TRBV20-1 and TRBJ1-5; D is perhaps TRBD1 (5 bases). V was pared by 2 bases and J by 3 bases, with 11 bases between. The CDR3 loop spans 14 amino acids. The germline V gene encodes CDR1 DFQATT and CDR2 SNEGSKA (reference sequence). The DNA of the CDR3 is TGCAGTGCTAGAAAACCAGGGTACAATCAGCCCCAGCATTTT. Translated: CSARKPGYNQPQHF.

V is TRBV20-1 and J is TRBJ2-3, with D tentatively TRBD1 (6 bases). In germline, CDR1 is DFQATT, CDR2 SNEGSKA (reference sequence). The length of the CDR3 is 16 residues. Trimming removed 5 bases from V and 0 bases from J, with 18 bases in between. The CDR3 is CSAARQATSSTDTQYF. The CDR3 bases are TGCAGTGCTGCTAGACAGGCTACTTCTAGCACAGATACGCAGTATTTT.

This clonotype was counted only a few times. The chain carries TRBV29-1 and TRBJ2-1, with D possibly being TRBD1 (5 bases). V was trimmed by 6 bases and J by 0 bases, leaving 12 bases between them. This CDR3 is built from 14 residues. CDR1 SQVTM and CDR2 ANQGSEA come from the germline V gene. The CDR3 nucleotides are TGCAGCGTCACACCCAGGGACTCCTACAATGAGCAGTTCTTC. Translated: CSVTPRDSYNEQFF.

This clonotype occurred a few times. CDR3 coding DNA: TGTGCCAGCAGTTACTGGGAGACGCCGCACACTGAAGCTTTCTTT. Its translation is CASSYWETPHTEAFF. This chain uses TRBV6-5 with TRBJ1-1; D is uncertain. Germline-derived CDR1 and CDR2 are MNHEY and SVGAGI. V dropped 1 base and J dropped 3 bases, with 12 bases sitting between them. The CDR3 covers 15 residues.

This clonotype was detected once. It may be a read error: a sequence one base away is much more abundant. The CDR3 loop is CTSRKTGTGVPNTEAFF. CDR3 sequence (DNA): TGCACCAGCAGAAAAACCGGGACAGGGGTGCCGAACACTGAAGCTTTCTTT. The chain is built from TRBV5-1 and TRBJ1-1, with 10 bases fitting TRBD1. The CDR3 sequence is 17 residues long. Germline V gives CDR1 SGHRS, CDR2 YFSETQ. The full variable domain, in which reference TRBV5-1 and TRBJ1-1 provide the parts outside the CDR3, is KAGVTQTPRYLIKTRGQQVTLSCSPISGHRSVSWYQQTPGQGLQFLFEYFSETQRNKGNFPGRFSGRQFSNSRSEMNVSTLELGDSALYLCTSRKTGTGVPNTEAFFGQGTRLTVV.